The T cell receptor (beta chain) described here comes from a study of CD8+ T cells in alopecia areata. This sample's treatment: oral pan-JAK inhibitor, 5-10 mg twice daily. After isolation, RNA underwent reverse transcription to generate cDNA as the sequencing template. The data were produced by immunoSEQ multiplex PCR, yet TCRdb's version contains in-frame clones alone and is incomplete. The sample records around 190,000 clones, 50% to 60% being singletons. Germline V CDR1 and CDR2: SQVTM, ANQGSEA. The CDR3 length is 12 residues. Trimming pared 4 bases from V and 5 bases from J, leaving 12 bases between.

This receptor was obtained from a human donor with alopecia areata. This chain connects TRBV29-1 to TRBJ2-7; D is uncertain. The input for sequencing was CD4+ T cells sorted from blood, taken at week 4, from a patient treated with tofacitinib. CDR3 nucleotides: TGCAGCGTTGTAGGGCAGCTCGACGAGCAGTACTTC. Residues: CSVVGQLDEQYF.